The present T cell receptor (beta chain) was sequenced within a study of neurological immune-mediated disorders. V lost 6 bases, J lost 4 bases, and 9 bases stayed unmatched. CDR1 and CDR2 (germline): DFQATT, SNEGSKA (reference sequence). This CDR3 has 16 residues. This clonotype has at least ten counts. Time point meaning: longitudinal time-point 1 (baseline). Each TCR transcript was tagged with a 10-nucleotide random UMI during 5'RACE. TCRdb reprocessed the 5' RACE reads via MiXCR and lists one record per CDR3 protein. Among 67,000 or so distinct CDR3 sequences listed, approximately 15% were seen once.

The TCR originated in a female donor with HTLV-1-associated myelopathy (HAM/TSP). The chain combines TRBV20-1 with TRBJ2-2, with TRBD2 matching over 12 bases. The sample taken for sequencing was PBMCs. Here the CDR3 DNA reads TGCAGTGCCGCCCTACTAGCGGGGGGTGGCACCGGGGAGCTGTTTTTT. Residues: CSAALLAGGGTGELFF.